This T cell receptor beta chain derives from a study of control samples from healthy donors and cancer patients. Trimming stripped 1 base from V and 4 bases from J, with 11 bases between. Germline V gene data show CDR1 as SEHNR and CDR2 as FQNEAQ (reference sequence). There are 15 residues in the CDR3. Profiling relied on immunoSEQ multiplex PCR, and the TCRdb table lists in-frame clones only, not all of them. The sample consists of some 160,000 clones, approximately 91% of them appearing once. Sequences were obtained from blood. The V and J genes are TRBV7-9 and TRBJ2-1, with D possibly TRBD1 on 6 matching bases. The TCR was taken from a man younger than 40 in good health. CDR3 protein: CASSLDHGQYNEQFF. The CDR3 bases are TGTGCCAGCAGCTTAGACCACGGACAGTACAATGAGCAGTTCTTC.